The clone carrying this TCR beta chain has just a few counts. The CDR3 spans 13 residues. Per the germline V gene, CDR1 is LNHNV and CDR2 is YYDKDF (reference sequence). V lost 6 bases to trimming and J lost 3 bases, with 11 bases between them. This record belongs to a study of neurological immune-mediated disorders. By 5'RACE with 10-nucleotide random UMIs, the cDNA was made. TCRdb recomputed calls from the 5' RACE reads with MiXCR, one row per CDR3 protein. This sample has about 35,000 distinct CDR3 sequences, with 3.5% to 4% found just once. This rearrangement joins TRBV15 to TRBJ1-2; D possibly corresponds to TRBD1 (5 bases). The source of this sequence is a young man with multiple sclerosis. Sequencing was carried out using PBMCs. CDR3 residues: CATSPGRDYGYTF. The CDR3 nucleotides read TGTGCCACCAGTCCGGGGCGGGACTATGGCTACACCTTC.